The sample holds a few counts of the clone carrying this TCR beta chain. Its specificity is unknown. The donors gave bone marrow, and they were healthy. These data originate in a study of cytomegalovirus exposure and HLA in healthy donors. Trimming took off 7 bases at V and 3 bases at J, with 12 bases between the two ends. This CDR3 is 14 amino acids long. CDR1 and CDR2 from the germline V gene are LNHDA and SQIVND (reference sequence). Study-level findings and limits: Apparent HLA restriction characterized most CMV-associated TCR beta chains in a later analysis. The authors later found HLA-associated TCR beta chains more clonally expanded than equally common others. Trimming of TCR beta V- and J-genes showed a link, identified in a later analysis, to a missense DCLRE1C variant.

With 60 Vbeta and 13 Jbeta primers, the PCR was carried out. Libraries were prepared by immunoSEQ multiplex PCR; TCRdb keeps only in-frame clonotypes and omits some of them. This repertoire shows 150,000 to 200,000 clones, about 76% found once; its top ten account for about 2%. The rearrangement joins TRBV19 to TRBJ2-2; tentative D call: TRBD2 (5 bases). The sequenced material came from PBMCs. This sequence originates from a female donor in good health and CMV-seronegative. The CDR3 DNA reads TGTGCCAGTAAGGGAGTTGCGGACACCGGGGAGCTGTTTTTT. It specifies CASKGVADTGELFF.